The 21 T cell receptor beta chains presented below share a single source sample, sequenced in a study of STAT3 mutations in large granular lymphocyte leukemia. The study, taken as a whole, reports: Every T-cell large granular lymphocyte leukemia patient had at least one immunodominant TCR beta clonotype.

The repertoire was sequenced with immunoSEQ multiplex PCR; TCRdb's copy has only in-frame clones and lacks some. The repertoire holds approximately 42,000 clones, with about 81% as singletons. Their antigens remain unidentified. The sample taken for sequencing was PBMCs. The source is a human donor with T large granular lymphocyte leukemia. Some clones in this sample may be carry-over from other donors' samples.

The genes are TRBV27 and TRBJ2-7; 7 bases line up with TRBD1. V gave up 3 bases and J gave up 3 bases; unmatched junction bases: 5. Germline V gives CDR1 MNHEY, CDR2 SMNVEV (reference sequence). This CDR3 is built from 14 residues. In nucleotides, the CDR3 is TGTGCCAGCAGTTTGAGGGGGCAAGTCTACGAGCAGTACTTC. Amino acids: CASSLRGQVYEQYF.

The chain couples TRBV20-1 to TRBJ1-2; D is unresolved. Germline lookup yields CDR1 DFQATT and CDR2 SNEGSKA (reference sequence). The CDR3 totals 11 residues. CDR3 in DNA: TGCAGCCTCCCGTGGAGCGGGGGCTACACCTTC. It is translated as CSLPWSGGYTF.

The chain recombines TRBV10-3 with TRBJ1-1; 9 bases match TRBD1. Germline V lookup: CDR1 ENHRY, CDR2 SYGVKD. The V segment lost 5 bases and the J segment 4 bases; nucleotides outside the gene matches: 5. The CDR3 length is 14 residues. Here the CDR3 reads CAISSQGAVTEAFF. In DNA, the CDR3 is TGTGCCATCAGTTCACAGGGGGCGGTCACTGAAGCTTTCTTT.

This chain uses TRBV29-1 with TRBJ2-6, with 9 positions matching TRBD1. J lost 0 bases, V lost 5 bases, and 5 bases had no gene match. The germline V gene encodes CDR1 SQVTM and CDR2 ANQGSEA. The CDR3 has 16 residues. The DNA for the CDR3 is TGCAGCGTTAGGGACAGGGTCTTCTCTGGGGCCAACGTCCTGACTTTC. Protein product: CSVRDRVFSGANVLTF.

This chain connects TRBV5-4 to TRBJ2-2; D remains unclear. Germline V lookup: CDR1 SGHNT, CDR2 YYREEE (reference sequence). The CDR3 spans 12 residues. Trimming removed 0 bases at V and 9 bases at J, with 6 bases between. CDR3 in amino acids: CASSLAARELFF. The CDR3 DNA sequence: TGTGCCAGCAGCTTGGCCGCCAGGGAGCTGTTTTTT.

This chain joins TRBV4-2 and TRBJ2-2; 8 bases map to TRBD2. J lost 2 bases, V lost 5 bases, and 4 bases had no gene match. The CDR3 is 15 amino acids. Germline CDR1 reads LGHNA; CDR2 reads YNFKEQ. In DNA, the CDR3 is TGTGCCAGCAGCGATAGCGGGGTTAACACCGGGGAGCTGTTTTTT. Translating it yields CASSDSGVNTGELFF.

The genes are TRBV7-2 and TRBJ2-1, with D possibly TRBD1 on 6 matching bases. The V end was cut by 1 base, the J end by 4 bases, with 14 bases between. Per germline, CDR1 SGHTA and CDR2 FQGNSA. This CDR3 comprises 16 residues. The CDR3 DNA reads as TGTGCCAGCAGCTTAGAGTCCTTTGACAGGTACAATGAGCAGTTCTTC. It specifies CASSLESFDRYNEQFF.

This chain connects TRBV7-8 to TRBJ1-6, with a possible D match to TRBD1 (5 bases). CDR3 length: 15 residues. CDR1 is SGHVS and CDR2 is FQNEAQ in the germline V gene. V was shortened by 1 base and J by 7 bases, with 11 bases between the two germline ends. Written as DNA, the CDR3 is TGTGCCAGCAGCTTAGGGGGGACCAGGAATTCACCCCTCCACTTT. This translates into CASSLGGTRNSPLHF.

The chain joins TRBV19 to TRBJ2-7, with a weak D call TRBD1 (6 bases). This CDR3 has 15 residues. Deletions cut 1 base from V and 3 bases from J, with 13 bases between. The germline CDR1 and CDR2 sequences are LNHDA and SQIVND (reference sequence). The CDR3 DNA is TGTGCCAGTAGTATAGGAACAGGGCCAGGCTACGAGCAGTACTTC. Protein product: CASSIGTGPGYEQYF. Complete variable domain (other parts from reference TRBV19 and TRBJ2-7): DGGITQSPKYLFRKEGQNVTLSCEQNLNHDAMYWYRQDPGQGLRLIYYSQIVNDFQKGDIAEGYSVSREKKESFPLTVTSAQKNPTAFYLCASSIGTGPGYEQYFGPGTRLTVT.

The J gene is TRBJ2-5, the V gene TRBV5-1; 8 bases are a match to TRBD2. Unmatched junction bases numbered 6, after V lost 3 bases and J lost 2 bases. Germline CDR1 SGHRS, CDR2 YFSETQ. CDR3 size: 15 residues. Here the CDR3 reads CASSSGSGGQETQYF. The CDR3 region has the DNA TGCGCCAGCAGCTCAGGAAGCGGGGGACAAGAGACCCAGTACTTC.

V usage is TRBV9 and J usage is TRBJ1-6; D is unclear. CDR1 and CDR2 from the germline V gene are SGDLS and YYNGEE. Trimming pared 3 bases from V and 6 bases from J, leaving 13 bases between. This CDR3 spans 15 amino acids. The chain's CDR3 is CASSAAGRGNSPLHF. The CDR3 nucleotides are TGTGCCAGCAGCGCTGCGGGCAGAGGTAATTCACCCCTCCACTTT.

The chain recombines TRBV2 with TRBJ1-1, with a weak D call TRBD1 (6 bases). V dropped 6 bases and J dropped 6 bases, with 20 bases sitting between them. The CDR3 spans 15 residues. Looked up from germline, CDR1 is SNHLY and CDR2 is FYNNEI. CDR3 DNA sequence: TGTGCCAGCAGCGTACAGGGCTCGCAGAGTGCTGAAGCTTTCTTT. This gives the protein CASSVQGSQSAEAFF.

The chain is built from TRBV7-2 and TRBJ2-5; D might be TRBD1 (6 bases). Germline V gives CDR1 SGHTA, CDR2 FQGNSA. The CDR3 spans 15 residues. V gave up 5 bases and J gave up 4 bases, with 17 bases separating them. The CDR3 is CASSRNYRERETQYF. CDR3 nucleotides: TGTGCCAGCAGCCGAAATTACAGGGAGCGAGAGACCCAGTACTTC.

The CDR3 reads CASSRTERGDYGYTF. DNA for the CDR3: TGCGCCAGCAGCCGGACGGAACGTGGCGACTATGGCTACACCTTC. V is TRBV4-1 and J is TRBJ1-2, with D unresolved. CDR3 length: 15 amino acids. V lost 4 bases, J lost 3 bases, and 15 bases lay in between. Germline CDR1 MGHRA, CDR2 YSYEKL.

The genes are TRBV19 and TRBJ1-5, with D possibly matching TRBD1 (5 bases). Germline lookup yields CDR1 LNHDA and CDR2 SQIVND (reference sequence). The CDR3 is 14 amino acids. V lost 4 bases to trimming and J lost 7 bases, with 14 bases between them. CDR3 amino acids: CASSTQGDGQPQHF. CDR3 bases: TGTGCCAGTAGTACCCAGGGAGATGGCCAGCCCCAGCATTTT.

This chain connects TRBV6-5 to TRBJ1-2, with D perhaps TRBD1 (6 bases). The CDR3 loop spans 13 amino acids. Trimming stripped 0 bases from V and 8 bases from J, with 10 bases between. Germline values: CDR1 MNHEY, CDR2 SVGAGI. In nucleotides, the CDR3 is TGTGCCAGCAGTTACTCGAGCAGGGGCGGCTACACCTTC. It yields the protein CASSYSSRGGYTF.

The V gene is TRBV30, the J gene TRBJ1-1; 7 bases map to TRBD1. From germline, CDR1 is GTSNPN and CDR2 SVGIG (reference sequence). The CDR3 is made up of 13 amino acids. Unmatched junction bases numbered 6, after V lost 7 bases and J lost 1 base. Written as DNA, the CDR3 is TGTGCCTACTCCAAGGGGGCGAACACTGAAGCTTTCTTT. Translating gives CAYSKGANTEAFF.

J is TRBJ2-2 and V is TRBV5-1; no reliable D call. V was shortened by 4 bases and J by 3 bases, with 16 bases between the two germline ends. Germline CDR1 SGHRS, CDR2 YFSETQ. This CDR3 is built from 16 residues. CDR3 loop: CASSTTESRDTGELFF. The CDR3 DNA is TGCGCCAGCAGCACCACGGAATCCCGGGACACCGGGGAGCTGTTTTTT.

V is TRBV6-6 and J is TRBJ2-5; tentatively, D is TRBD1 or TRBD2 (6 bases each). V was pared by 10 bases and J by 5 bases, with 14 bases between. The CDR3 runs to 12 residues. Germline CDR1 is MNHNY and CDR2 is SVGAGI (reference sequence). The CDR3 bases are TGTGCCACCCGGCTGGGGGGCGAGACCCAGTACTTC. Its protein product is CATRLGGETQYF.

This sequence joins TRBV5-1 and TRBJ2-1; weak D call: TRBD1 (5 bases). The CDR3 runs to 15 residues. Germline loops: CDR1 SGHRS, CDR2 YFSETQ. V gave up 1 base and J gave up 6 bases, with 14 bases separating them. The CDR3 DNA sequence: TGCGCCAGCAGCTTGTCTTCGCCAGGGATCAATGAGCAGTTCTTC. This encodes CASSLSSPGINEQFF.

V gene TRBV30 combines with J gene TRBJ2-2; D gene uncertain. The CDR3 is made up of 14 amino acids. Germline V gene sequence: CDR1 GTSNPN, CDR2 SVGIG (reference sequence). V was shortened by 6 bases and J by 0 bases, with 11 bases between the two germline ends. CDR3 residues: CACYYPPNTGELFF. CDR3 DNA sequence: TGTGCCTGCTACTACCCACCGAACACCGGGGAGCTGTTTTTT.